The following is a TCR beta chain sequence with its context. Its antigen remains unknown. The table came from immunoSEQ multiplex PCR; TCRdb's copy has only in-frame clones and leaves some out. This sample has about 250,000 clones, with approximately 84% found just once. The CDR3 sequence is 20 residues long. V shed 0 bases and J 0 bases; nucleotides not matched to a gene: 14. Germline V lookup: CDR1 MGHRA, CDR2 YSYEKL. The sample is drawn from a study of cytomegalovirus exposure and HLA in healthy donors. Study results and caveats: Researchers counted roughly 150 TCR beta chains as cytomegalovirus-associated. Specificity of a few CMV-associated chains for CMV antigens was verified in vitro.

The chain combines TRBV4-1 with TRBJ2-5; TRBD2 aligns across 9 bases. The origin of this receptor is a young man in good health and CMV-seropositive. The material sequenced was PBMCs. The CDR3 reads CASSQDWAGGPIEDQETQYF. The CDR3 nucleotides read TGCGCCAGCAGCCAAGATTGGGCGGGAGGGCCAATTGAAGACCAAGAGACCCAGTACTTC.